What follows are 16 T cell receptor beta chains derived from one specimen sequenced in a study of cytomegalovirus exposure and HLA in healthy donors. Use of 60 Vbeta and 13 Jbeta primers characterized the PCR. TCRdb keeps only in-frame clones here, not all; method: immunoSEQ multiplex PCR. The repertoire holds tens of thousands of clones, roughly 70% seen once, with around 15% in the top ten. Sequenced material: PBMCs. These receptors originate from a woman aged 50 to 60 in good health and CMV-seropositive.

V is TRBV9 and J is TRBJ2-3, with 7 bases fitting TRBD1. After removal of 4 bases from V and 6 bases from J, the junction contained 5 bases not matched to a gene. Germline V gene lookup returns CDR1 SGDLS and CDR2 YYNGEE. This CDR3 is built from 13 residues. CDR3 in amino acids: CASSLEGADTQYF. CDR3 DNA: TGTGCCAGCAGCCTAGAGGGGGCTGATACGCAGTATTTT.

By share, this clone ranks as medium-sized. Here the CDR3 reads CAIRDYRGSYNEQFF. The CDR3 DNA reads as TGTGCCATCAGGGACTATCGAGGCTCCTACAATGAGCAGTTCTTC. The V and J genes are TRBV10-3 and TRBJ2-1, with D maybe TRBD2 (6 bases). Germline CDR1 and CDR2: ENHRY and SYGVKD. Trimming removed 6 bases from V and 0 bases from J, with 12 bases in between. The CDR3 has 15 residues.

The rearrangement uses TRBV5-1 and TRBJ2-5; 12 nucleotides align to TRBD2. J was trimmed by 5 bases and V by 5 bases; bases with no gene match: 4. The germline gives CDR1 SGHRS, CDR2 YFSETQ. This CDR3 has 14 amino acids. The CDR3 DNA sequence: TGCGCCAGCAGAAGAACTAGCGGGGGGGAGACCCAGTACTTC. As protein: CASRRTSGGETQYF.

The J gene is TRBJ1-1, the V gene TRBV7-2; perhaps TRBD1 as D (5 bases). The CDR3 has 14 residues. Trimming stripped 5 bases from V and 0 bases from J, with 10 bases between. CDR1 is SGHTA and CDR2 is FQGNSA in the germline V gene. The CDR3 spells CASSTQVLNTEAFF. The DNA of the CDR3 is TGTGCCAGCAGCACACAGGTTTTGAACACTGAAGCTTTCTTT.

This chain links TRBV6-5 with TRBJ2-5, with D maybe TRBD2 (7 bases). V lost 7 bases and J lost 5, with 17 bases in between. This CDR3 has 14 amino acids. Germline V gives CDR1 MNHEY, CDR2 SVGAGI. The CDR3 is CASIGGEGEETQYF. The CDR3 region has the DNA TGTGCCAGCATTGGGGGGGAGGGGGAGGAGACCCAGTACTTC.

This clone was recorded once. The chain links TRBV5-1 to TRBJ2-2; tentatively, D is TRBD2 (6 bases). This CDR3 contains 13 residues. V lost 4 bases and J lost 6, with 10 bases in between. Germline CDR1 and CDR2: SGHRS and YFSETQ. CDR3: CASSVTSSGELFF. The DNA for the CDR3 is TGCGCCAGCAGCGTCACTAGCTCCGGGGAGCTGTTTTTT.

V gene TRBV5-1 combines with J gene TRBJ2-5, with D unresolved. V was clipped by 4 bases and J by 2 bases, with 3 bases between them. The CDR3 runs to 11 residues. Looked up from germline, CDR1 is SGHRS and CDR2 is YFSETQ. The CDR3 region is CASSVQETQYF. Written as DNA, the CDR3 is TGCGCCAGCAGCGTACAAGAGACCCAGTACTTC.

This chain connects TRBV10-2 to TRBJ2-5, with D possibly TRBD2 on 6 matching bases. Germline V lookup: CDR1 WSHSY, CDR2 SAAADI. Trimming left V 7 bases short and J 5 bases short, with 14 bases between. The length of the CDR3 is 13 residues. Here the CDR3 reads CASTHTTSETQYF. The CDR3 nucleotides are TGCGCCAGCACCCACACAACTAGCGAGACCCAGTACTTC.

The rearrangement links TRBV7-9 to TRBJ2-3; 7 bases line up with TRBD2. V lost 2 bases to trimming and J lost 0 bases; unmatched junction nucleotides: 11. Germline loops: CDR1 SEHNR, CDR2 FQNEAQ (reference sequence). The CDR3 has 18 amino acids. The CDR3 protein is CASSLLTGGPLSTDTQYF. Written as DNA, the CDR3 is TGTGCCAGCAGCTTATTAACGGGAGGACCCCTAAGCACAGATACGCAGTATTTT.

The chain joins TRBV28 to TRBJ2-7; 11 bases agree with TRBD1. The CDR3 runs to 14 residues. In germline, CDR1 is MDHEN, CDR2 SYDVKM. Trimming removed 8 bases from V and 5 bases from J; junction bases left unmatched: 8. The chain's CDR3 is CASSSWTGGDEQYF. In nucleotides, the CDR3 is TGTGCCAGCTCTAGCTGGACAGGGGGCGACGAGCAGTACTTC.

This clone was found a few times. This chain links TRBV5-6 with TRBJ2-3; TRBD1 agrees at 11 bases. This CDR3 contains 13 residues. Germline CDR1 reads SGHDT; CDR2 reads YYEEEE. V lost 6 bases and J lost 15; bases outside the gene matches: 12. CDR3 in amino acids: CASNPWGTGGPYF. CDR3 sequence (DNA): TGTGCCAGCAACCCCTGGGGGACAGGGGGACCCTATTTT.

The rearrangement links TRBV27 to TRBJ2-1, with 11 bases that match TRBD2. Germline V gene data show CDR1 as MNHEY and CDR2 as SMNVEV (reference sequence). With V trimmed by 3 bases and J by 10 bases, 11 bases remained unmatched. CDR3 length equals 16 residues. The CDR3 spells CASSFGLAGRGREQFF. CDR3 nucleotides: TGTGCCAGCAGTTTCGGACTAGCGGGTCGCGGTAGAGAGCAGTTCTTC.

This chain links TRBV7-3 with TRBJ1-6, with D tentatively TRBD1 (6 bases). Trimming took off 8 bases at V and 6 bases at J, with 11 bases between the two ends. Looked up from germline, CDR1 is SGHTA and CDR2 is FQGTGA. CDR3 length: 13 amino acids. The CDR3 coding sequence is TGTGCCAGCGGCGCAGGGGCTAATTCACCCCTCCACTTT. Amino acid sequence: CASGAGANSPLHF. The full variable domain, completed using reference TRBV7-3 and TRBJ1-6, is GAGVSQTPSNKVTEKGKYVELRCDPISGHTALYWYRQSLGQGPEFLIYFQGTGAADDSGLPNDRFFAVRPEGSVSTLKIQRTERGDSAVYLCASGAGANSPLHFGNGTRLTVT.

The gene calls are TRBV28 and TRBJ2-7, with 11 bases identical to TRBD2. J gave up 3 bases and V 6 bases, and 16 bases lay outside the gene matches. The germline V gene has CDR1 MDHEN and CDR2 SYDVKM. The CDR3 runs 18 residues. The CDR3 protein is CASRRGTSGPLQHYEQYF. DNA of the CDR3: TGTGCCAGCAGACGGGGGACTAGCGGCCCCCTTCAGCACTACGAGCAGTACTTC.

CDR3 amino acids: CASSRGTSQETQYF. The DNA for the CDR3 is TGCGCCAGCAGCCGTGGGACTTCTCAAGAGACCCAGTACTTC. The rearrangement joins TRBV5-1 to TRBJ2-5, with a tentative D call TRBD2 (6 bases). CDR1 SGHRS and CDR2 YFSETQ come from the germline V gene. The CDR3 has 14 amino acids. V lost 4 bases, J lost 2 bases, and 12 bases lay in between.

In this sample, this clone turned up once. The chain has TRBV9 and TRBJ2-7; maybe TRBD2 (5 bases). The CDR3 spans 14 residues. Trimming removed 4 bases at V and 7 bases at J, with 18 bases between. Germline V gene data show CDR1 as SGDLS and CDR2 as YYNGEE. In DNA form, the CDR3 reads TGTGCCAGCAGCCCTCGGGGTCCCTCGGGGGAGCAGTACTTC. Its translation: CASSPRGPSGEQYF.